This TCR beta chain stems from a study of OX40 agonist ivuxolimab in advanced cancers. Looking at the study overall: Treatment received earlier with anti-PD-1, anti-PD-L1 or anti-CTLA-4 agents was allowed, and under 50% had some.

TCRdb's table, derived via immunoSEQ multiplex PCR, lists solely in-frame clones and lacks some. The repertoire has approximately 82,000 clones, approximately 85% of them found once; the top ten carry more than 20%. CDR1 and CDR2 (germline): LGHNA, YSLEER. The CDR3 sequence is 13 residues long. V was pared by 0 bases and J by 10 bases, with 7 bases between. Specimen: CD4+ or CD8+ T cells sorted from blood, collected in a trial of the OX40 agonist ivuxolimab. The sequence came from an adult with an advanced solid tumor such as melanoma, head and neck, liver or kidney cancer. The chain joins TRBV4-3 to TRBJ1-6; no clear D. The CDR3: CASSQERYSPLHF. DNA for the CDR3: TGCGCCAGCAGCCAAGAGAGGTACTCACCCCTCCACTTT.